This T cell receptor (beta chain) was identified during a study of T cell responses to AZD1222 COVID-19 vaccine. Clones were read by immunoSEQ multiplex PCR, and TCRdb kept only the in-frame ones, dropping some. The data show 35,000 to 50,000 clones, with just under 80% seen just once and less than 25% held by the top ten. V was shortened by 3 bases and J by 4 bases, with 15 bases between the two germline ends. CDR1 MNHEY and CDR2 SMNVEV come from the germline V gene (reference sequence). The CDR3 contains 15 residues. The specimen comprised peripheral blood, sampled 28 days after the second dose of the MenACWY control vaccine. The chain joins TRBV27 to TRBJ1-1; D is perhaps TRBD1 (6 bases). The clonotype originates from an adult who received the MenACWY meningococcal vaccine as a control. The CDR3 reads CASSLGHPRSTEAFF. CDR3 nucleotide sequence: TGTGCCAGCAGTTTGGGACACCCCCGAAGCACTGAAGCTTTCTTT.